The source of this TCR beta chain is a study of cytomegalovirus exposure and HLA in healthy donors. Details on this clone: The antigen remains undetermined.

General study results and limits: It was in a later analysis that TCR association rates were seen to vary by HLA locus, highest for DRB1 and lowest for HLA-C.

Primers included in the PCR were 60 Vbeta and 13 Jbeta primers. Using immunoSEQ multiplex PCR, the repertoire was profiled, and TCRdb retains in-frame clones only, with some absent. The table lists 70,000 to 90,000 clones, around two thirds of them singletons. The CDR3 spans 13 residues. Germline assignment: CDR1 SQVTM and CDR2 ANQGSEA. J gave up 3 bases and V 4 bases, and 3 bases lay outside the gene matches. V gene TRBV29-1 combines with J gene TRBJ1-5; 7 bases match TRBD1. The TCR was taken from a man between 60 and 70 years old in good health and CMV-seropositive. The sequencing sample was made of PBMCs. The chain's CDR3 is CSVGTGLNQPQHF. CDR3 bases: TGCAGCGTTGGGACAGGCCTCAATCAGCCCCAGCATTTT.